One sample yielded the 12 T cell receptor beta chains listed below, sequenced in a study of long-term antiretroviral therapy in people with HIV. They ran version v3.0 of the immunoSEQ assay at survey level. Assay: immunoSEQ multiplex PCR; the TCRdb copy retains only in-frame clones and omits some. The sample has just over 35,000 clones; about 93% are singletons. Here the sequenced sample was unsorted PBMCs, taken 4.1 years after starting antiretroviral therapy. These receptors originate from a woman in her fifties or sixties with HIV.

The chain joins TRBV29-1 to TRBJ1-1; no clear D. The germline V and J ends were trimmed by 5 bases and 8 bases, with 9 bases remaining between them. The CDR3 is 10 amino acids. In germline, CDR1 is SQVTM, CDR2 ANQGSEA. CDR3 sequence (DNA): TGCAGCGTTACCCAGGAAGAAGCTTTCTTT. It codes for CSVTQEEAFF.

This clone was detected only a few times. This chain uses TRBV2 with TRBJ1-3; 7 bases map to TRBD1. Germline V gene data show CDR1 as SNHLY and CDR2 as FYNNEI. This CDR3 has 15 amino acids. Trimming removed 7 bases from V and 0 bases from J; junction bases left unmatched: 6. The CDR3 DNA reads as TGTGCCAGCAAGACAGGGCGCTCCTCTGGAAACACCATATATTTT. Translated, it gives CASKTGRSSGNTIYF.

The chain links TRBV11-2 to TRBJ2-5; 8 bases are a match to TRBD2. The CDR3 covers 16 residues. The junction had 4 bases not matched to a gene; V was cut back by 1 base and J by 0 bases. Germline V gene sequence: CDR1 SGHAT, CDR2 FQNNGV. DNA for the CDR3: TGTGCCAGCAGCTTAGGGGCTAGCGGGTACCAAGAGACCCAGTACTTC. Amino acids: CASSLGASGYQETQYF.

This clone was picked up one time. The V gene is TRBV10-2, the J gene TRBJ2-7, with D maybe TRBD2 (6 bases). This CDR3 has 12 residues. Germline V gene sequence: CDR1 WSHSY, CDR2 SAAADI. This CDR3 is CATAGYLDEQYF. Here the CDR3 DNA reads TGCGCAACGGCGGGATATCTCGACGAGCAGTACTTC.

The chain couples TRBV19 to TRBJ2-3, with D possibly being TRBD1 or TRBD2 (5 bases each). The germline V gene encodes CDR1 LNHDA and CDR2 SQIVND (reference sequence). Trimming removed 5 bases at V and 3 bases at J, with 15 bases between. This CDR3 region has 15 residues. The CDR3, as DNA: TGTGCCAGTAGTTCCCTTGGGGGTATGACAGATACGCAGTATTTT. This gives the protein CASSSLGGMTDTQYF.

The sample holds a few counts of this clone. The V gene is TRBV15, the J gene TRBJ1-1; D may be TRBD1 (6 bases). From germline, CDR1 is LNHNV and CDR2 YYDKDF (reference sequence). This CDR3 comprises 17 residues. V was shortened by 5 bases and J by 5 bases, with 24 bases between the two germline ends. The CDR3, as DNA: TGTGCCACCAGCGCCCAAGGGAGGGGGAGCTTGGGGACTGAAGCTTTCTTT. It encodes CATSAQGRGSLGTEAFF.

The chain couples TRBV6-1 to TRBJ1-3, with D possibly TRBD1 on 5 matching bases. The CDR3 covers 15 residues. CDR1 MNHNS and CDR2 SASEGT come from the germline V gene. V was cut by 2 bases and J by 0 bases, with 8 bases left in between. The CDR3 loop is CASSELRDSGNTIYF. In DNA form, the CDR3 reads TGTGCCAGCAGTGAACTCAGGGACTCTGGAAACACCATATATTTT.

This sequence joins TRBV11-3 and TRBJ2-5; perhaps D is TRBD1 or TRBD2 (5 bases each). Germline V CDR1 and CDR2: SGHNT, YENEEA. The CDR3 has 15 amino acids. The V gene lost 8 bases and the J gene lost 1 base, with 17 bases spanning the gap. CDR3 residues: CASSERGVLQETQYF. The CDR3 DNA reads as TGTGCCAGCTCGGAGAGAGGGGTGCTCCAAGAGACCCAGTACTTC.

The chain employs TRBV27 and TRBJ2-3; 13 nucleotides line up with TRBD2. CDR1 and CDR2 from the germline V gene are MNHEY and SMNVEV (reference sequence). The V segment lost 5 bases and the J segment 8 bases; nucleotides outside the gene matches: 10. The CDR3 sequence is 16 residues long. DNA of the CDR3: TGTGCCAGCAGTGCCGGACTAGCGGGGGTGAGGTTTACGCAGTATTTT. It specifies CASSAGLAGVRFTQYF.

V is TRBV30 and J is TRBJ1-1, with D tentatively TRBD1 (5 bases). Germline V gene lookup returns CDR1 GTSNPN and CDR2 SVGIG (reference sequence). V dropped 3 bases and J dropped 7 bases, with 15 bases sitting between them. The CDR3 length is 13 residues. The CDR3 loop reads CAWRAKGQIEAFF. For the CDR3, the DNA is TGTGCCTGGAGGGCCAAGGGGCAGATTGAAGCTTTCTTT.

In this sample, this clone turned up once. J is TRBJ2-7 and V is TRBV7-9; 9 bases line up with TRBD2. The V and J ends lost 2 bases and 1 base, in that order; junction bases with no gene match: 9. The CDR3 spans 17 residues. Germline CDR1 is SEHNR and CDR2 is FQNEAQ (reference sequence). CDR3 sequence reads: CASSLSSGGSLSYEQYF. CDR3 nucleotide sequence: TGTGCCAGCAGCTTATCGAGCGGGGGGTCTCTTTCCTACGAGCAGTACTTC.

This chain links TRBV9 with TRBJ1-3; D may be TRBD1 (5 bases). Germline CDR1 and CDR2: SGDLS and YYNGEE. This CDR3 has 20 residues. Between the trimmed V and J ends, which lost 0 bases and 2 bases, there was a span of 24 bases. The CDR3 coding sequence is TGTGCCAGCAGCGTAGACTCGGGTTTCGGGGTGGGGGGGACTGGAAACACCATATATTTT. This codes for CASSVDSGFGVGGTGNTIYF.